This entry lists 9 T cell receptor beta chains sequenced from one sample in a study of human T cells and chemical hapten exposure. Regarding time point: patch test 3, about 24 weeks after DPC sensitization. Treatment of the sample: therapeutic diphenylcyclopropenone sensitization with weekly scalp DPC. TCRdb called the RACE reads again in MiXCR, with one record for every CDR3 protein. Here the sample spans 190,000 or so distinct CDR3 sequences, roughly a quarter being singletons. The starting material was whole blood, obtained in connection with sensitization to the hapten diphenylcyclopropenone (DPC). Every receptor here comes from a middle-aged woman with alopecia areata. Some clones in this sample may be carry-over from other donors' samples.

The CDR3 is CASSLEVGSYEQYF. The CDR3 DNA follows: TGTGCCAGCAGCTTAGAGGTGGGCTCCTACGAGCAGTACTTC. J is TRBJ2-7 and V is TRBV7-2; D is uncertain. The ends were cut back, 1 base at V and 0 bases at J, with 7 bases in the middle. Per germline, CDR1 SGHTA and CDR2 FQGNSA. The length of the CDR3 is 14 residues.

This chain links TRBV7-9 with TRBJ2-6; D uncertain. CDR1 is SEHNR, CDR2 FQNEAQ, per germline (reference sequence). The CDR3 is made up of 12 amino acids. V was shortened by 5 bases and J by 9 bases, with 8 bases between the two germline ends. The CDR3 DNA follows: TGTGCCAGCAGCCGTGGGCTCAACGTCCTGACTTTC. This gives the protein CASSRGLNVLTF.

The V and J genes are TRBV5-1 and TRBJ1-5; D is uncertain. Trimming cost V 0 bases and J 4 bases, with 8 bases left between them. Germline-derived CDR1 and CDR2 are SGHRS and YFSETQ. The CDR3 consists of 14 residues. Here the CDR3 DNA reads TGCGCCAGCAGCTTGGGCCCGGAAAATCAGCCCCAGCATTTT. Protein sequence: CASSLGPENQPQHF.

With regard to this clonotype: A read error is possible here, since a much larger clone lies one base away. This sequence joins TRBV5-6 and TRBJ1-1; 8 positions match TRBD1. Germline assignment: CDR1 SGHDT and CDR2 YYEEEE. This CDR3 spans 13 amino acids. In DNA form, the CDR3 reads TGTACCAGCAGCTTACAGGGGGTTTATGAAGCTTTCTTT. As protein: CTSSLQGVYEAFF.

The chain recombines TRBV6-5 with TRBJ1-5; TRBD1 is a possible D gene (5 bases). The CDR3 length is 15 residues. The germline V gene has CDR1 MNHEY and CDR2 SVGAGI. V lost 6 bases and J 4 bases, leaving 16 bases between the germline ends. The CDR3 sequence is CASSPQLSGNQPQHF. CDR3 nucleotides: TGTGCCAGCAGCCCCCAGTTGTCAGGGAATCAGCCCCAGCATTTT.

V usage is TRBV27 and J usage is TRBJ2-1; 11 bases match TRBD2. Germline V gene lookup returns CDR1 MNHEY and CDR2 SMNVEV (reference sequence). V gave up 7 bases and J gave up 8 bases; unmatched junction bases: 19. CDR3 length: 18 residues. The CDR3 DNA sequence: TGTGCCAGCACCCGACAGGGGTGGCTAGCGGGAGGCGGGGATGAGCAGTTCTTC. This codes for CASTRQGWLAGGGDEQFF.

This clonotype has more than one count but fewer than ten. V gene TRBV6-5 combines with J gene TRBJ2-1, with 10 positions matching TRBD2. Germline loops: CDR1 MNHEY, CDR2 SVGAGI. This CDR3 is built from 14 residues. The V gene end was trimmed by 2 bases and the J gene end by 7 bases; junction bases not matched to a gene: 2. The CDR3 DNA reads TGTGCCAGCAGTTACCGGACTAGCGGTAATGAGCAGTTCTTC. Protein sequence: CASSYRTSGNEQFF.

The chain has TRBV28 and TRBJ2-2; no reliable D call. The V gene's germline CDR1 is MDHEN and CDR2 SYDVKM. Trimming cost V 3 bases and J 7 bases, with 9 bases left between them. The CDR3 covers 13 residues. The chain's CDR3 is CASSFRYGGELFF. The CDR3 nucleotides are TGTGCCAGCAGTTTCCGCTACGGCGGGGAGCTGTTTTTT. Combining the CDR3 with reference TRBV28 and TRBJ2-2 gives the whole variable domain DVKVTQSSRYLVKRTGEKVFLECVQDMDHENMFWYRQDPGLGLRLIYFSYDVKMKEKGDIPEGYSVSREKKERFSLILESASTNQTSMYLCASSFRYGGELFFGEGSRLTVL.

The gene calls are TRBV20-1 and TRBJ2-3; D is unclear. Germline CDR1 reads DFQATT; CDR2 reads SNEGSKA (reference sequence). The CDR3 loop spans 13 amino acids. The V and J ends lost 6 bases and 1 base respectively, with 11 bases between them. This CDR3 reads CSAGIQRTDTQYF. For the CDR3, the DNA is TGCAGTGCCGGAATACAGCGCACAGATACGCAGTATTTT.